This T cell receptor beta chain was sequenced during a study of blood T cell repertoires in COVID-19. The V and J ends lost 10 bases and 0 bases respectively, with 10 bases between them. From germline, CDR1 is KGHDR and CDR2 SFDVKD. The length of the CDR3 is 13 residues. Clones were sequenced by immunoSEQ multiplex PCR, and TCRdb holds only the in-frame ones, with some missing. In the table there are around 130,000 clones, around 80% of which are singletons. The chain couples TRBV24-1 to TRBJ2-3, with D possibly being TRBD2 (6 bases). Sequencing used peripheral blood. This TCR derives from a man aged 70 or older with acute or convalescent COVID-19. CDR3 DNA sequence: TGTGCCACGGGCGGGGAAAGCACAGATACGCAGTATTTT. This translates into CATGGESTDTQYF.